This T cell receptor (beta chain) stems from a study of blood T cell repertoires in COVID-19. Sequencing was performed with immunoSEQ multiplex PCR; in TCRdb, only in-frame clones are kept and a portion is missing. The sample has under 300,000 clones, 80% to 90% seen once. Germline CDR1 SEHNR, CDR2 FQNEAQ (reference sequence). V was trimmed by 1 base and J by 9 bases, leaving 13 bases between them. CDR3 size: 14 residues. This TCR came from a woman in her 50s who had recovered from COVID-19. This chain uses TRBV7-9 with TRBJ2-4; a weak D match, TRBD2 (6 bases). Specimen: PBMCs or T cells enriched from blood (not recorded which). CDR3 sequence: CASSLVSGVGIQYF. In DNA, the CDR3 is TGTGCCAGCAGCTTAGTATCGGGGGTGGGCATTCAGTACTTC.